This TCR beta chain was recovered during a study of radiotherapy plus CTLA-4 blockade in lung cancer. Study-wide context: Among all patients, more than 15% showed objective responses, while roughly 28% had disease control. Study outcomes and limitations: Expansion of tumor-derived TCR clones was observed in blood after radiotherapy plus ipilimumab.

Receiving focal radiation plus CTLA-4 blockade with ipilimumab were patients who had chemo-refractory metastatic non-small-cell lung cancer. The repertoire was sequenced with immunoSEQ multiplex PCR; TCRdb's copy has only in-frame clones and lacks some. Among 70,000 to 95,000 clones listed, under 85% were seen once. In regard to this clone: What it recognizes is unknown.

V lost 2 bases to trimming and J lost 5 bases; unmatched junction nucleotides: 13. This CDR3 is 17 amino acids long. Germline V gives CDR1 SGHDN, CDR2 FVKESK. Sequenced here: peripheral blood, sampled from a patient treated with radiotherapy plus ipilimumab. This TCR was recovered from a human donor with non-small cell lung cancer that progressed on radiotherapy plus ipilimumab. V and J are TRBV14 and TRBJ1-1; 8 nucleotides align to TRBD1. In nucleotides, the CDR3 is TGTGCCAGCAGCCAATGGTTGCAGGGGGCAAGGTATACTGAAGCTTTCTTT. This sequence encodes CASSQWLQGARYTEAFF.